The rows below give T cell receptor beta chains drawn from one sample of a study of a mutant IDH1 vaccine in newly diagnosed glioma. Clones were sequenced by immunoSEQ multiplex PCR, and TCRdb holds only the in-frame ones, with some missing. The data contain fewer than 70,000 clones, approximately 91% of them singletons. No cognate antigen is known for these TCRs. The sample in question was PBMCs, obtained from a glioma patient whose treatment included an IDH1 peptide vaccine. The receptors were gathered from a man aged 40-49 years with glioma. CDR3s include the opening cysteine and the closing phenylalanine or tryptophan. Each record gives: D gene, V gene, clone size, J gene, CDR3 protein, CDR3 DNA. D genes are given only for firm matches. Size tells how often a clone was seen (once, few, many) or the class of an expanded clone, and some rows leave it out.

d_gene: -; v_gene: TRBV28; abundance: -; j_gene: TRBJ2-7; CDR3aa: CASSTNYYEQYF; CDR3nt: TGTGCCAGCAGTACAAACTACTACGAGCAGTACTTC
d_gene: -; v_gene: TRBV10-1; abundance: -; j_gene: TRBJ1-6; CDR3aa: CASSDRVDSPLHF; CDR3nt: TGCGCCAGCAGCGATCGGGTCGATTCACCCCTCCACTTT
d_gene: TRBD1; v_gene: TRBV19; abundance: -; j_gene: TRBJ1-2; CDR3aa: CASRDRRDGYTF; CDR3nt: TGTGCCAGTAGGGACAGGCGGGATGGCTACACCTTC
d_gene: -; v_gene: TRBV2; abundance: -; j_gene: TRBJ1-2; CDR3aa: CASSEATGIYGYTF; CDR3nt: TGTGCCAGCAGTGAGGCGACAGGAATCTATGGCTACACCTTC
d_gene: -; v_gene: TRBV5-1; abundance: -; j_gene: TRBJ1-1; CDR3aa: CASSLEQGRNTEAFF; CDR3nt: TGCGCCAGCAGCTTGGAACAGGGAAGGAACACTGAAGCTTTCTTT
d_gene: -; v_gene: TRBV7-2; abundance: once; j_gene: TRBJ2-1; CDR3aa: CASSLGAGHHNEQFF; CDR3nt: TGTGCCAGCAGCTTAGGGGCGGGACACCACAATGAGCAGTTCTTC
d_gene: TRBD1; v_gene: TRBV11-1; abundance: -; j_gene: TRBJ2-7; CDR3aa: CASSGSFGTGSNEQYF; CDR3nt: TGTGCCAGCAGCGGTTCATTTGGGACAGGGAGTAACGAGCAGTACTTC
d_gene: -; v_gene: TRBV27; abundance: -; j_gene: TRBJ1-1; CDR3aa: CASRGWGGNTEAFF; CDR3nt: TGTGCCAGCAGGGGATGGGGGGGGAACACTGAAGCTTTCTTT
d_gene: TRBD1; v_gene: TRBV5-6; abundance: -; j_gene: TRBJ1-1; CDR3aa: CASSLRLTGTEGTEAFF; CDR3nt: TGTGCCAGCAGCTTGAGATTGACAGGGACAGAAGGCACTGAAGCTTTCTTT
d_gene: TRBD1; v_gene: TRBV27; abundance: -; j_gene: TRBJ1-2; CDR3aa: CASSFSGGIDGYTF; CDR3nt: TGTGCCAGCAGTTTTTCAGGGGGAATTGATGGCTACACCTTC
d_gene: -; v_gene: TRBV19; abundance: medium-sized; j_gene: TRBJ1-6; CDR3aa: CASSIGGNNSPLHF; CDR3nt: TGTGCCAGTAGTATTGGGGGCAATAATTCACCCCTCCACTTT
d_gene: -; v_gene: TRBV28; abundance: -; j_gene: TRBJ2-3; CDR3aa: CASSPRSGSTDTQYF; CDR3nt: TGTGCCAGCAGCCCCCGGTCGGGTAGCACAGATACGCAGTATTTT
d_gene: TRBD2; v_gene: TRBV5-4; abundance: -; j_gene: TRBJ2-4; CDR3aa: CASSPDPGGAKNIQYF; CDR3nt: TGTGCCAGCAGTCCGGATCCGGGGGGAGCCAAAAACATTCAGTACTTC
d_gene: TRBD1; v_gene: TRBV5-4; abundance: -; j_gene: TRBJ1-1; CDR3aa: CASSLEGANTEAFF; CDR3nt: TGTGCCAGCAGCTTGGAGGGGGCGAACACTGAAGCTTTCTTT
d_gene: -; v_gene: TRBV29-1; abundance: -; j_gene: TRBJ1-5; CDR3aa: CSVGTAPSGPQHF; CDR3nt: TGCAGCGTTGGGACTGCCCCGTCGGGGCCCCAGCATTTT
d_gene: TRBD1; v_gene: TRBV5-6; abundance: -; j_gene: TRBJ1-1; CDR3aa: CASSLVGQGSNTEAFF; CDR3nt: TGTGCCAGCAGCTTGGTGGGACAGGGGTCGAACACTGAAGCTTTCTTT
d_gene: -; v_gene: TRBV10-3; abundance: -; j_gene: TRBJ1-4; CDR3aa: CAISDKGPNEKLFF; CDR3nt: TGTGCCATCAGTGATAAGGGGCCAAATGAAAAACTGTTTTTT
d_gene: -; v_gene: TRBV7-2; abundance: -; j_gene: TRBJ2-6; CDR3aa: CASSSLSGANVLTF; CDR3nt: TGTGCCAGCAGCTCCCTCTCTGGGGCCAACGTCCTGACTTTC
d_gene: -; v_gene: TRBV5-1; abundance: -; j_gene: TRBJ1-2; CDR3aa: CASSFRDGYGYTF; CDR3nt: TGCGCCAGCAGCTTCAGGGATGGGTATGGCTACACCTTC
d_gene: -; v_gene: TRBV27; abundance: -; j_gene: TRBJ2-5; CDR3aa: CASSLNSARSQYF; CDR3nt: TGTGCCAGCAGTTTAAACAGCGCCAGGTCCCAGTACTTC
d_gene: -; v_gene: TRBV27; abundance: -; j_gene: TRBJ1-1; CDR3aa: CASSWTPGSGTEAFF; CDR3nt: TGTGCCAGCAGTTGGACTCCCGGTTCGGGCACTGAAGCTTTCTTT
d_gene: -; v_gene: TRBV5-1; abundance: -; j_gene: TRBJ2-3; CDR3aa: CASSLPQNGDTQYF; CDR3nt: TGCGCCAGCAGTTTGCCCCAGAATGGAGATACGCAGTATTTT
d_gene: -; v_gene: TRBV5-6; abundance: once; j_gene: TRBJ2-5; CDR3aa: CASSLIPRQGTETQYF; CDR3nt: TGTGCCAGCAGCTTGATTCCGAGGCAGGGGACAGAGACCCAGTACTTC
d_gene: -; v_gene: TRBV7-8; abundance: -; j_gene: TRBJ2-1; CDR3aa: CASSSRGRGNEQFF; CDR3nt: TGTGCCAGCAGCTCCCGGGGCAGGGGCAATGAGCAGTTCTTC
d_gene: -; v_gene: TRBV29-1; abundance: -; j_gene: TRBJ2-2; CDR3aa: CSVYLDRNTGELFF; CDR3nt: TGCAGCGTTTACCTGGACCGGAACACCGGGGAGCTGTTTTTT
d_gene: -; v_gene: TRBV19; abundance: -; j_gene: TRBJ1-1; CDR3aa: CASSRSSDSAAFF; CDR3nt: TGTGCCAGTAGTCGCTCCTCGGATTCGGCAGCTTTCTTT
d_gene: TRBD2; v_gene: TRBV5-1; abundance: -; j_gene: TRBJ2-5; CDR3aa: CASSLAGTSGETQYF; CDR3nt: TGCGCCAGCAGCTTGGCCGGGACTAGCGGGGAGACCCAGTACTTC
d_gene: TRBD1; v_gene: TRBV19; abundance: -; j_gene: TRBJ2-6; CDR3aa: CASSGQGLLSGANVLTF; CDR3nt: TGTGCCAGTTCGGGACAGGGATTACTCTCTGGGGCCAACGTCCTGACTTTC
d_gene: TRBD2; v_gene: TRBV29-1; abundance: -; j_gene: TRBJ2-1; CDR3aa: CSVQAGGTYNEQFF; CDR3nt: TGCAGCGTCCAAGCGGGGGGTACCTACAATGAGCAGTTCTTC